This TCR beta chain came from a study of lymphopenia after photon versus proton radiotherapy. General study results and limits: Relative stability marked proton patients; photon patients lost diversity and naive cells. Oligoclonal CD8+ Temra expansion after nadir drove photon patients' diversity drop. Larger post-nadir TCR diversity loss correlated inversely with survival in deceased patients.

The protocol was immunoSEQ multiplex PCR, while the TCRdb copy is restricted to in-frame clones and leaves out a portion. Here the sample spans roughly 150,000 clones, about nine tenths being singletons. CDR3 size: 15 residues. CDR1 is LGHNA and CDR2 is YNFKEQ in the germline V gene. V was clipped by 0 bases and J by 7 bases, with 15 bases between them. This clone was picked up one time. What it binds is not known. V gene TRBV4-2 combines with J gene TRBJ1-2, with D maybe TRBD1 (6 bases). The sequencing used peripheral blood, collected from a patient treated with photon-based radiotherapy. The source is a man aged 45-60 years with gastric cancer. The CDR3 loop reads CASSQEARGASGYTF. The DNA for the CDR3 is TGTGCCAGCAGCCAAGAGGCGCGGGGGGCGAGTGGCTACACCTTC.